What follows are 25 T cell receptor beta chains derived from one specimen sequenced in a study of blood T cell repertoires in COVID-19. The protocol was immunoSEQ multiplex PCR, while the TCRdb copy is restricted to in-frame clones and leaves out a portion. The sample consists of about 250,000 clones, roughly 89% of them appearing once. The sample taken for sequencing was peripheral blood. The receptor set was obtained from a middle-aged woman who had recovered from COVID-19.

The chain joins TRBV5-4 to TRBJ1-1, with TRBD1 as a possible D gene (5 bases). The germline V gene encodes CDR1 SGHNT and CDR2 YYREEE (reference sequence). This CDR3 spans 17 amino acids. V was clipped by 2 bases and J by 0 bases, with 17 bases between them. The CDR3 nucleotides read TGTGCCAGCAGCTTTGACAGATTACGCCTATTGAACACTGAAGCTTTCTTT. Translating gives CASSFDRLRLLNTEAFF.

For the CDR3, the DNA is TGTGCCAGCAGCTCGGACTTAAGCTCCTACAATGAGCAGTTCTTC. It is translated as CASSSDLSSYNEQFF. The J gene is TRBJ2-1, the V gene TRBV5-5, with a tentative D call TRBD2 (5 bases). The CDR3 length is 15 residues. Per the germline V gene, CDR1 is SGHKS and CDR2 is YYEKEE (reference sequence). V dropped 3 bases and J dropped 0 bases, with 10 bases sitting between them.

The V and J genes are TRBV12-3 or TRBV12-4 and TRBJ1-5; D uncertain. The germline V and J ends were trimmed by 2 bases and 7 bases, with 9 bases remaining between them. The CDR3 sequence is 13 residues long. The CDR3 DNA sequence: TGTGCCAGCAGTTTATTAAGAGGCCAGCCCCAGCATTTT. Residues: CASSLLRGQPQHF.

The rearrangement joins TRBV10-2 to TRBJ1-1; 9 nucleotides align to TRBD1. Germline V gene sequence: CDR1 WSHSY, CDR2 SAAADI. CDR3 size: 14 residues. V trimming: 6 bases; J trimming: 1 base; junction bases outside the gene matches: 3. CDR3 DNA: TGCGCCAGCAGGACAGGGGGATCGAACACTGAAGCTTTCTTT. Amino acids: CASRTGGSNTEAFF.

The rearrangement joins TRBV4-2 to TRBJ1-4, with TRBD1 matching 10 bases. This CDR3 spans 15 amino acids. Germline CDR1 LGHNA, CDR2 YNFKEQ. V was pared by 3 bases and J by 7 bases, with 5 bases of the junction left unmatched. This chain's CDR3 is CASSQRQGAGEKLFF. The CDR3 region has the DNA TGTGCCAGCAGCCAGAGACAGGGGGCAGGTGAAAAACTGTTTTTT.

The chain links TRBV30 to TRBJ2-5; D gene uncertain. The V end was cut by 2 bases, the J end by 5 bases, with 9 bases between. Germline values: CDR1 GTSNPN, CDR2 SVGIG (reference sequence). This CDR3 comprises 12 residues. The CDR3 nucleotides are TGTGCCTGGAGTAGCGCATGGGAGACCCAGTACTTC. Protein sequence: CAWSSAWETQYF.

The chain couples TRBV15 to TRBJ1-1, with TRBD1 identical over 8 bases. With V trimmed by 4 bases and J by 5 bases, 3 bases remained unmatched. This CDR3 is built from 13 residues. CDR1 and CDR2 from the germline V gene are LNHNV and YYDKDF (reference sequence). The CDR3 loop reads CATSITGGTEAFF. As DNA, the CDR3 is TGTGCCACCAGCATTACAGGGGGAACTGAAGCTTTCTTT.

V gene TRBV6-5 combines with J gene TRBJ2-5; TRBD2 matches at 12 bases. Germline V lookup: CDR1 MNHEY, CDR2 SVGAGI. With V trimmed by 4 bases and J by 7 bases, 7 bases remained unmatched. The length of the CDR3 is 15 residues. CDR3 in amino acids: CASSSRTSGEGTQYF. The CDR3 coding sequence is TGTGCCAGCAGTTCCAGGACTAGCGGGGAGGGGACCCAGTACTTC.

The chain joins TRBV7-6 to TRBJ2-2, with 10 bases that match TRBD1. V was clipped by 3 bases and J by 5 bases; unmatched bases: 9. This CDR3 region has 17 residues. CDR1 and CDR2 from the germline V gene are SGHVS and FNYEAQ. CDR3 sequence: CASSFPGTGVRTGELFF. DNA of the CDR3: TGTGCCAGCAGCTTTCCAGGGACAGGGGTTCGTACCGGGGAGCTGTTTTTT.

This chain uses TRBV28 with TRBJ2-7, with 10 bases fitting TRBD1. CDR3 length: 16 amino acids. The V gene's germline CDR1 is MDHEN and CDR2 SYDVKM. Unmatched junction bases numbered 14, after V lost 6 bases and J lost 6 bases. CDR3 nucleotide sequence: TGTGCCAGCAGGCCTGGGACAGGGGAAAGATTAGGCGAGCAGTACTTC. Residues: CASRPGTGERLGEQYF.

This sequence joins TRBV5-1 and TRBJ1-3; D not resolved. Trimming left V 7 bases short and J 3 bases short, with 8 bases between. The CDR3 runs to 12 residues. Germline CDR1 is SGHRS and CDR2 is YFSETQ. CDR3 coding DNA: TGCGCCAGCGCGGGCTATGGAAACACCATATATTTT. Translated: CASAGYGNTIYF.

Only a few counts were recorded for this clone. The genes are TRBV2 and TRBJ2-1; TRBD2 matches at 7 bases. After removal of 1 base from V and 6 bases from J, the junction contained 12 bases not matched to a gene. The CDR3 extends over 17 amino acids. Germline lookup yields CDR1 SNHLY and CDR2 FYNNEI. CDR3 bases: TGTGCCAGCAGTGAAGGTTTCGTGGGACTATCCCCCAATGAGCAGTTCTTC. Its protein product is CASSEGFVGLSPNEQFF.

This clone was picked up a small number of times. Other nucleotide sequences from this sample produce the same CDR3. This sequence joins TRBV11-2 and TRBJ2-7, with D hard to call. V lost 1 base and J lost 0, with 10 bases in between. The length of the CDR3 is 15 residues. The germline gives CDR1 SGHAT, CDR2 FQNNGV. The CDR3 coding sequence is TGTGCCAGCAGCTTAGTCGCCGGTATCTCCTACGAGCAGTACTTC. Translation: CASSLVAGISYEQYF.

The chain combines TRBV28 with TRBJ1-3; possible D gene TRBD1, 6 bases. V was shortened by 3 bases and J by 0 bases, with 15 bases between the two germline ends. There are 17 residues in the CDR3. Germline loops: CDR1 MDHEN, CDR2 SYDVKM. The CDR3 DNA follows: TGTGCCAGCAGTTTCCCCGGACAGTCTTACTCTGGAAACACCATATATTTT. Protein product: CASSFPGQSYSGNTIYF.

The chain combines TRBV28 with TRBJ2-5, with 9 positions matching TRBD2. The V gene end was trimmed by 4 bases and the J gene end by 7 bases; junction bases not matched to a gene: 10. Germline V gene data show CDR1 as MDHEN and CDR2 as SYDVKM. The CDR3 sequence is 15 residues long. The DNA for the CDR3 is TGTGCCAGCAGTTCCGCTCTCGCTAGCGGGGCGACCCAGTACTTC. Translation: CASSSALASGATQYF.

The chain employs TRBV3-1 (or the pseudogene TRBV3-2) and TRBJ1-2, with 7 positions matching TRBD1. CDR3 length: 14 amino acids. Trimming at V came to 0 bases and at J to 4 bases, leaving 2 bases not matched to a gene. In germline, CDR1 is LGHDT, CDR2 YNNKEL (reference sequence). The CDR3 DNA follows: TGTGCCAGCAGCCAAGATTGGGACAGCTATGGCTACACCTTC. It specifies CASSQDWDSYGYTF.

The chain uses TRBV27 and TRBJ2-5; tentative D call: TRBD1 (6 bases). Looked up from germline, CDR1 is MNHEY and CDR2 is SMNVEV (reference sequence). The V and J ends lost 2 bases and 3 bases respectively, with 10 bases between them. The CDR3 runs to 14 residues. The chain's CDR3 is CASSLNRDKETQYF. CDR3 sequence (DNA): TGTGCCAGCAGTTTAAACCGGGACAAAGAGACCCAGTACTTC.

This clone has a single count. The chain is built from TRBV7-2 and TRBJ2-3; tentatively, D is TRBD2 (7 bases). CDR3 length: 15 residues. Per germline, CDR1 SGHTA and CDR2 FQGNSA. V was trimmed by 0 bases and J by 5 bases, leaving 12 bases between them. DNA of the CDR3: TGTGCCAGCAGCTTAGCGGGGGGGCGACGAGATACGCAGTATTTT. Encoded protein: CASSLAGGRRDTQYF.

The J gene is TRBJ1-1, the V gene TRBV6-1; the match to TRBD1 covers 7 bases. The germline CDR1 and CDR2 sequences are MNHNS and SASEGT. This CDR3 is 14 amino acids long. J gave up 5 bases and V 0 bases, and 3 bases lay outside the gene matches. The CDR3 DNA sequence: TGTGCCAGCAGTGAAGCAGGGGGCAGAACTGAAGCTTTCTTT. It yields the protein CASSEAGGRTEAFF.

The chain is built from TRBV5-1 and TRBJ1-5, with D perhaps TRBD1 (5 bases). This CDR3 is 14 amino acids long. V lost 2 bases and J lost 5, with 11 bases in between. Germline assignment: CDR1 SGHRS and CDR2 YFSETQ. CDR3 residues: CASSFGPGDQPQHF. The CDR3, as DNA: TGCGCCAGCAGCTTTGGCCCGGGGGATCAGCCCCAGCATTTT. Full variable domain (rest looked up from reference TRBV5-1 and TRBJ1-5): KAGVTQTPRYLIKTRGQQVTLSCSPISGHRSVSWYQQTPGQGLQFLFEYFSETQRNKGNFPGRFSGRQFSNSRSEMNVSTLELGDSALYLCASSFGPGDQPQHFGDGTRLSIL.

This chain joins TRBV28 and TRBJ2-1; perhaps TRBD1 as D (6 bases). CDR3 size: 13 residues. CDR1 and CDR2 (germline): MDHEN, SYDVKM. Between the trimmed V and J ends, which lost 6 bases and 1 base, there was a span of 7 bases. CDR3 loop: CASSGQSYNEQFF. CDR3 DNA: TGTGCCAGCAGCGGACAGTCCTACAATGAGCAGTTCTTC.

This chain joins TRBV6-5 and TRBJ1-3; a weak D match, TRBD1 (5 bases). The length of the CDR3 is 14 residues. The V end was cut by 4 bases, the J end by 4 bases, with 11 bases between. The V gene's germline CDR1 is MNHEY and CDR2 SVGAGI. The DNA of the CDR3 is TGTGCCAGCAGTTCCAGGGTGTCCGGAAACACCATATATTTT. This gives the protein CASSSRVSGNTIYF.

V and J are TRBV18 and TRBJ1-1; 10 nucleotides match TRBD1. The germline V gene has CDR1 KGHSH and CDR2 LQKENI. V was pared by 4 bases and J by 3 bases, with 8 bases of the junction left unmatched. CDR3 length: 16 amino acids. The CDR3 is CASSRDDRGRDTEAFF. The CDR3 DNA reads TGTGCCAGCTCACGGGACGACAGGGGGCGCGACACTGAAGCTTTCTTT.

This clone was seen a handful of times. The V and J genes are TRBV5-1 and TRBJ2-2, with TRBD1 matching over 8 bases. Germline V lookup: CDR1 SGHRS, CDR2 YFSETQ. The CDR3 loop spans 18 amino acids. Trimming at V came to 6 bases and at J to 3 bases, leaving 16 bases not matched to a gene. This CDR3 is CASTPRQGILADTGELFF. For the CDR3, the DNA is TGCGCCAGCACCCCGCGACAGGGGATTCTGGCTGACACCGGGGAGCTGTTTTTT.

This sequence joins TRBV2 and TRBJ1-6, with D perhaps TRBD1 (6 bases). This CDR3 has 12 amino acids. The V end lost 3 bases, the J end lost 13 bases, and 10 bases lay between the germline ends. Germline V gene sequence: CDR1 SNHLY, CDR2 FYNNEI. DNA for the CDR3: TGTGCCAGCAGTGATGCAGGGGCGCCCCTCCACTTT. It translates to CASSDAGAPLHF.